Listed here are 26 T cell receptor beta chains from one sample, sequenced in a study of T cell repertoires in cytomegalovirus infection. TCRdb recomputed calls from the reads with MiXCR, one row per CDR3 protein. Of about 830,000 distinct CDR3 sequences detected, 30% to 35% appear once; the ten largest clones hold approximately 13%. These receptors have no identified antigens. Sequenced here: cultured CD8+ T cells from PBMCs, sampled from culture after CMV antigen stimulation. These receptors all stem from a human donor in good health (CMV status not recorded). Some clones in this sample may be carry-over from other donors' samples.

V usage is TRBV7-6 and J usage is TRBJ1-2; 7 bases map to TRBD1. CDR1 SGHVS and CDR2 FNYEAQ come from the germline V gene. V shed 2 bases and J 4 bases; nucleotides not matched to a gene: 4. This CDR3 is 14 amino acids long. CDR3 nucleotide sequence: TGTGCCAGCAGCTTACGAGGGGACAGCTATGGCTACACCTTC. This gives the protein CASSLRGDSYGYTF.

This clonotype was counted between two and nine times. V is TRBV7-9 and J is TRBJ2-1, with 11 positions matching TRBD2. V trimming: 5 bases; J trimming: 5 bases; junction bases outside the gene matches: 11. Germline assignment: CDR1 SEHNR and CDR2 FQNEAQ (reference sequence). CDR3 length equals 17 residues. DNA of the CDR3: TGTGCCAGCAGCCCTAATAGCGGGGGGGCCAAACACAATGAGCAGTTCTTC. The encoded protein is CASSPNSGGAKHNEQFF. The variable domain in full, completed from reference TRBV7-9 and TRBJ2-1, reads DTGVSQNPRHKITKRGQNVTFRCDPISEHNRLYWYRQTLGQGPEFLTYFQNEAQLEKSRLLSDRFSAERPKGSFSTLEIQRTEQGDSAMYLCASSPNSGGAKHNEQFFGPGTRLTVL.

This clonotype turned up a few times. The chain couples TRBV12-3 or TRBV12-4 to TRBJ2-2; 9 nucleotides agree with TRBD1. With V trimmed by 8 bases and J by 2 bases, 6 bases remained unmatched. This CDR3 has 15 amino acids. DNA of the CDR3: TGTGCCAGCCTGGGGGACAGGGAAAACACCGGGGAGCTGTTTTTT. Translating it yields CASLGDRENTGELFF.

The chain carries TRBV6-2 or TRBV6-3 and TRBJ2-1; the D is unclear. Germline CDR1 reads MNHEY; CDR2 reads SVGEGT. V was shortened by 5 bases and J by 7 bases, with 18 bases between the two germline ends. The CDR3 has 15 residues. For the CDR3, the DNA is TGTGCCAGCAGTCAACTCCCCGGGCCCCGGAATGAGCAGTTCTTC. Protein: CASSQLPGPRNEQFF.

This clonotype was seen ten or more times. This chain's CDR3 is CASSSDDTEAFF. CDR3 DNA: TGTGCCAGCAGCTCGGACGACACTGAAGCTTTCTTT. This chain joins TRBV7-8 and TRBJ1-1; D is undetermined. There are 12 residues in the CDR3. V lost 4 bases and J lost 3, with 6 bases in between. CDR1 SGHVS and CDR2 FQNEAQ come from the germline V gene.

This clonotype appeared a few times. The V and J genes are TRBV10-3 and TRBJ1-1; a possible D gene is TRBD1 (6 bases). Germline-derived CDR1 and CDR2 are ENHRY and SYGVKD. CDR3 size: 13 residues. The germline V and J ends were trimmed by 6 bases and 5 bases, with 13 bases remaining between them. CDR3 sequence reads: CAISLDRETEAFF. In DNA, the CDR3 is TGTGCCATCAGCCTGGACAGAGAGACTGAAGCTTTCTTT.

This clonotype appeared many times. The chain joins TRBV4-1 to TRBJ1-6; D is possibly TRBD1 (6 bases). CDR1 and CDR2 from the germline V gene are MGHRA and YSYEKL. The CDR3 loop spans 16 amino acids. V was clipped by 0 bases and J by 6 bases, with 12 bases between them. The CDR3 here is CASSQERGRVNSPLHF. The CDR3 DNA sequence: TGCGCCAGCAGCCAAGAGAGGGGGAGGGTTAATTCACCCCTCCACTTT.

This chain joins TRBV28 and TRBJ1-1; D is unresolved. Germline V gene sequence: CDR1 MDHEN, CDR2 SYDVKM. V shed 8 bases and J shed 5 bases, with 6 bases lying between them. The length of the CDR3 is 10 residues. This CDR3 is CASAVTEAFF. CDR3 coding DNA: TGTGCCAGCGCCGTGACTGAAGCTTTCTTT.

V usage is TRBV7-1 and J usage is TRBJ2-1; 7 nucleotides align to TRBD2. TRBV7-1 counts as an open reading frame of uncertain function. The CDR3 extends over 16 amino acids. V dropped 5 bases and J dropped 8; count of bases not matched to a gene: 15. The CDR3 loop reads CASSPFPNPGRDEQFF. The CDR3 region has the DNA TGTGCCAGCAGCCCGTTTCCTAACCCAGGGAGGGATGAGCAGTTCTTC.

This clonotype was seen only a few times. The CDR3 loop is CASSLGTAFTEAFF. DNA for the CDR3: TGTGCCAGCAGCTTAGGGACAGCATTCACTGAAGCTTTCTTT. This rearrangement joins TRBV7-9 to TRBJ1-1; a possible D gene is TRBD1 (6 bases). V lost 1 base to trimming and J lost 4 bases, with 10 bases between them. The CDR3 spans 14 residues. Germline CDR1 is SEHNR and CDR2 is FQNEAQ (reference sequence).

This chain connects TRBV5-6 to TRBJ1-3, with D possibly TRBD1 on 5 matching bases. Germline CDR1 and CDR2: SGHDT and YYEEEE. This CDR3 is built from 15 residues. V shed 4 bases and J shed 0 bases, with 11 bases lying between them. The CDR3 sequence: CASSKPGGSGNTIYF. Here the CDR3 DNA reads TGTGCCAGCAGCAAACCCGGGGGCTCTGGAAACACCATATATTTT.

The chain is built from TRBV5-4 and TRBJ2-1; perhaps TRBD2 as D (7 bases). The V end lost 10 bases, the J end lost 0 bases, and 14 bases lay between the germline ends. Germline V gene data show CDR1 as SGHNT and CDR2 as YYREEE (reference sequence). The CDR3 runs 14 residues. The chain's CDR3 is CAVSGGRSYNEQFF. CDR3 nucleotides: TGTGCCGTCTCGGGGGGCCGCTCCTACAATGAGCAGTTCTTC. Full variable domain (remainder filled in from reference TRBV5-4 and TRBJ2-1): ETGVTQSPTHLIKTRGQQVTLRCSSQSGHNTVSWYQQALGQGPQFIFQYYREEENGRGNFPPRFSGLQFPNYSSELNVNALELDDSALYLCAVSGGRSYNEQFFGPGTRLTVL.

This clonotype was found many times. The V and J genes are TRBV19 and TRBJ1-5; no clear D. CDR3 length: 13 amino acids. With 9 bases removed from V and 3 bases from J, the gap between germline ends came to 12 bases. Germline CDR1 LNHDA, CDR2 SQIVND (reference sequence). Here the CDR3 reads CASSRDSNQPQHF. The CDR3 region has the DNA TGTGCCAGCAGTCGGGATTCCAATCAGCCCCAGCATTTT.

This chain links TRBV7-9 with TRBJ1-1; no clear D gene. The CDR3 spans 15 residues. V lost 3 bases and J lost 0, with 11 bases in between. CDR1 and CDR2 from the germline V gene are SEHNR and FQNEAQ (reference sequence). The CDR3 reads CASSFGEGLNTEAFF. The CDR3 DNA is TGTGCCAGCAGCTTTGGCGAGGGATTGAACACTGAAGCTTTCTTT.

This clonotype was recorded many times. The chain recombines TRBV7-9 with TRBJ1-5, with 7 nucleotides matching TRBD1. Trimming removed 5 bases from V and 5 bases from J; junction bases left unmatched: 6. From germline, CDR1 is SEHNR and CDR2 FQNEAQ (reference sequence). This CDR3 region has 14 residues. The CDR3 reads CASSQGQLDQPQHF. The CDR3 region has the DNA TGTGCCAGCAGCCAGGGACAGCTCGATCAGCCCCAGCATTTT.

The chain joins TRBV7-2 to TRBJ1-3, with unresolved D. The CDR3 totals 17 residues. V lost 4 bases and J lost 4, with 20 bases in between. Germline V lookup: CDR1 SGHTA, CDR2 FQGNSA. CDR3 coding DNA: TGTGCCAGCAGCTCCGGCCCCATCGGGAGATGGGGAAACACCATATATTTT. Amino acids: CASSSGPIGRWGNTIYF.

The CDR3 region is CSVEDPYGYTF. In DNA, the CDR3 is TGCAGCGTTGAAGATCCTTATGGCTACACCTTC. The V call is TRBV29-1, the J call TRBJ1-2; D gene ambiguous. Per germline, CDR1 SQVTM and CDR2 ANQGSEA. The V gene lost 0 bases and the J gene lost 5 bases, with 4 bases spanning the gap. CDR3 size: 11 residues.

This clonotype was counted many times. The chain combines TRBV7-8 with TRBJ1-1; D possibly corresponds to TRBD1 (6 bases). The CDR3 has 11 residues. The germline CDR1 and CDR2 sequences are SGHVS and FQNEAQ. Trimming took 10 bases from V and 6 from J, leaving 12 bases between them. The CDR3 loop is CANFRGAEAFF. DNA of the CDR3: TGTGCCAATTTCAGGGGCGCTGAAGCTTTCTTT. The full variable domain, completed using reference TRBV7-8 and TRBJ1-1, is GAGVSQSPRYKVAKRGQDVALRCDPISGHVSLFWYQQALGQGPEFLTYFQNEAQLDKSGLPSDRFFAERPEGSVSTLKIQRTQQEDSAVYLCANFRGAEAFFGQGTRLTVV.

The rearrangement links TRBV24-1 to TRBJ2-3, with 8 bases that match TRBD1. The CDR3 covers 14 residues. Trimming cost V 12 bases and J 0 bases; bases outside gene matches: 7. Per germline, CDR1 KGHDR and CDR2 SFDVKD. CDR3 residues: CASWTGYSTDTQYF. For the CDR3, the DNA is TGTGCCTCATGGACAGGGTACAGCACAGATACGCAGTATTTT.

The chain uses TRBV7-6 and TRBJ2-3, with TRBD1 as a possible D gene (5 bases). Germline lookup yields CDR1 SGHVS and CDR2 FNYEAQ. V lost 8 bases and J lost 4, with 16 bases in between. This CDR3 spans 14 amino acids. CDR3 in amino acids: CASQRGPGADTQYF. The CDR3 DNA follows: TGTGCCAGCCAAAGGGGTCCCGGTGCAGATACGCAGTATTTT.

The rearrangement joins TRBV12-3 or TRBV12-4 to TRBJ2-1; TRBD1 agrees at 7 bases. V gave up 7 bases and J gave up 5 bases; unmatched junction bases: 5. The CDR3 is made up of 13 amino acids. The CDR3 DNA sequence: TGTGCCAGCACAGGGCAGGGGGACAATGAGCAGTTCTTC. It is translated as CASTGQGDNEQFF.

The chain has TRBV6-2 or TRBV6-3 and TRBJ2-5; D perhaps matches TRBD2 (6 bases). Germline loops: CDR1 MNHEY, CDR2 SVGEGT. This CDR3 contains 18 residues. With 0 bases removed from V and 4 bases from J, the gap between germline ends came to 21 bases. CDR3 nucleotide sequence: TGTGCCAGCAGTTACTCGAGTATAGGCTCCGGGAGCTTAGAGACCCAGTACTTC. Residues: CASSYSSIGSGSLETQYF.

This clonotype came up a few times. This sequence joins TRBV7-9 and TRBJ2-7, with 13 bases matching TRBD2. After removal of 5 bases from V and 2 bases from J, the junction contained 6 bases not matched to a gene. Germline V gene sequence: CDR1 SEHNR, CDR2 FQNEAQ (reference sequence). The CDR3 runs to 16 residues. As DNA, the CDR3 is TGTGCCAGCAGCGTGACTAGCGGGGGGCTCCCCTACGAGCAGTACTTC. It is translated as CASSVTSGGLPYEQYF. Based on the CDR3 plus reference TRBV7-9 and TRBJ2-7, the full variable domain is DTGVSQNPRHKITKRGQNVTFRCDPISEHNRLYWYRQTLGQGPEFLTYFQNEAQLEKSRLLSDRFSAERPKGSFSTLEIQRTEQGDSAMYLCASSVTSGGLPYEQYFGPGTRLTVT.

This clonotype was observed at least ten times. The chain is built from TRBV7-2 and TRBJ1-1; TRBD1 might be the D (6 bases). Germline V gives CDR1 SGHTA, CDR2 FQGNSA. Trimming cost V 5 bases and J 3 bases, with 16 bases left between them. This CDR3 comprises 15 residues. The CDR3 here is CASSAWTEGHTEAFF. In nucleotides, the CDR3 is TGTGCCAGCAGCGCATGGACAGAGGGGCACACTGAAGCTTTCTTT.

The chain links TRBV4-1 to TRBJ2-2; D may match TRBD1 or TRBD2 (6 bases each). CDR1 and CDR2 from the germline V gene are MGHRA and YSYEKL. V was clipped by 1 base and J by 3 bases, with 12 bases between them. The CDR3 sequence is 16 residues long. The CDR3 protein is CASSQVRGPDTGELFF. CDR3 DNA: TGCGCCAGCAGCCAAGTACGGGGGCCGGACACCGGGGAGCTGTTTTTT.

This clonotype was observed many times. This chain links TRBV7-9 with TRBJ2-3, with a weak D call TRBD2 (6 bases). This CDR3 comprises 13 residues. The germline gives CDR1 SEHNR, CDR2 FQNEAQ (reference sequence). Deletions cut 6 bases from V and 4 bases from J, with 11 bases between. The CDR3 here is CASSYGGADTQYF. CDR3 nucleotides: TGTGCCAGCAGTTACGGCGGGGCAGATACGCAGTATTTT.